The present entry profiles one T cell receptor beta chain with its context. Its antigen is still unknown. This sample is part of a study of cytomegalovirus exposure and HLA in healthy donors. Trimming removed 7 bases from V and 5 bases from J, with 17 bases in between. CDR3 length: 15 residues. Germline loops: CDR1 LNHDA, CDR2 SQIVND (reference sequence). Primers for the PCR totalled 60 Vbeta and 13 Jbeta. Produced via immunoSEQ multiplex PCR; TCRdb's table is partial and in-frame only. The sample includes over 150,000 clones, roughly two thirds of them seen just once. Study-level results: Associated with cytomegalovirus, according to the listing, were about 160 TCR beta chains.

The chain recombines TRBV19 with TRBJ2-2; D call uncertain. The clonotype comes from a woman under 40 in good health and CMV-seronegative. Material: PBMCs. CDR3 loop: CASKTSDIATGELFF. In DNA form, the CDR3 reads TGTGCCAGTAAAACTTCCGACATCGCTACCGGGGAGCTGTTTTTT.